The following is a TCR beta chain sequence with its context. Per germline, CDR1 MNHEY and CDR2 SMNVEV (reference sequence). V lost 7 bases and J lost 5; bases outside the gene matches: 11. The CDR3 sequence is 15 residues long. The data stem from a study of blood T cell repertoires in COVID-19. Turning to the study itself: Both acute and convalescent COVID-19 samples were obtained from the United States, Italy and Spain.

Per the authors' pipeline: Amplification of reference gene primers provided the estimated nucleated cell counts. This table comes from immunoSEQ multiplex PCR, and its TCRdb copy is limited to in-frame clones, with some not included. V, J and clone size derive from that table, while D and trimming were established from the DNA sequence. The sample holds some 100,000 clones; about 89% are singletons and the top ten take 10%. The V call is TRBV27, the J call TRBJ1-5, with 7 bases aligning to TRBD1. This sequence originates from a man aged 50-60 years with acute or convalescent COVID-19. The sample consisted of peripheral blood. CDR3 region: CASKTIQGKDQPQHF. In DNA form, the CDR3 reads TGTGCCAGCAAGACAATACAGGGGAAGGATCAGCCCCAGCATTTT.